This TCR beta chain was captured in a study of T cells in localized non-small cell lung cancer. V lost 7 bases and J lost 0; bases outside the gene matches: 5. From germline, CDR1 is LNHDA and CDR2 SQIVND (reference sequence). The CDR3 runs 14 residues. Clones were read by immunoSEQ multiplex PCR, and TCRdb kept only the in-frame ones, dropping some. The sample shows just over 20,000 clones, more than 75% of them seen only once. This clonotype was sampled from a woman aged 40-75 years with stage II squamous cell lung carcinoma. Sequences were derived from PBMCs, sampled before any cancer treatment. The rearrangement uses TRBV19 and TRBJ1-1; 7 nucleotides line up with TRBD1. This CDR3 is CASIRTGMNTEAFF. In nucleotides, the CDR3 is TGTGCCAGTATCCGGACAGGAATGAACACTGAAGCTTTCTTT.